The entry below describes one T cell receptor beta chain. The target antigen is unknown. The sample originates from a study of blood T cells in healthy people across ages. General study findings and limits: Observed TCR beta diversity per million T cells went down as age went up. This fall followed a roughly linear course with age.

The CDR3 is 18 residues long. Germline CDR1 and CDR2: SGHTA and FQGNSA. Trimming cost V 2 bases and J 3 bases, with 22 bases left between them. Whenever a sample was processed, at least 6 million PBMCs were isolated. A sample-barcoded 5' primer and a J-beta primer mix were used in a second PCR of about 7 to 12 cycles. Individual samples furnished no less than 3 million CDR3-containing paired-end reads apiece. Using its own MiXCR run on the 5' RACE reads, TCRdb lists one record per CDR3 protein. This table holds hundreds of thousands of distinct CDR3 sequences, just over 55% found once. The sequence came from a man aged 35 to 55 in good health. Sequenced sample: blood. The rearrangement links TRBV7-2 to TRBJ1-2; tentative D call: TRBD1 (6 bases). DNA for the CDR3: TGTGCCAGCAGCTTATCGGGCAGGGGAAGTCTGGCCGACTATGGCTACACCTTC. Translation: CASSLSGRGSLADYGYTF.